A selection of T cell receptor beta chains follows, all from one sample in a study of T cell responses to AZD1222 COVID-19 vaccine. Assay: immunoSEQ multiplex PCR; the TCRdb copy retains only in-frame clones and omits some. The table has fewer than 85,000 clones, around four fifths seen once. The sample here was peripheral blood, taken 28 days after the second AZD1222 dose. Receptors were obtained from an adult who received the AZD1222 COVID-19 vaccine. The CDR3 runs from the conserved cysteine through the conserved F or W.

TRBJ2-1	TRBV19	CASSISGSTGNEQFF
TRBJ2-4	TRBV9	CASSVEGFTKNIQYF
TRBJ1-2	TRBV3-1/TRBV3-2	CASSARDSNNYGYTF
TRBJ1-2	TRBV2	CASSLGQPYGYTF
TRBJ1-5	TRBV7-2	CASSLATGQSSNQPQHF
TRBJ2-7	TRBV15	CATSPRPRYRSGRMVEQYF
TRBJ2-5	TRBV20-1	CSAHHQETQYF
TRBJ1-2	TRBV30	CAWSWGQYYGYTF
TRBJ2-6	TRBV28	CASSLGGSLSGANVLTF
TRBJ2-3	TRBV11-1	CASSPRNANTDTQYF
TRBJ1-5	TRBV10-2	CASGANSNQPQHF
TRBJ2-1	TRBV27	CASSGQGWHNEQFF
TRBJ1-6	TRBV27	CASSSTGASPLHF
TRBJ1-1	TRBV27	CASSFAENTEAFF
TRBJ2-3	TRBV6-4	CASSEIAGVFGTQYF
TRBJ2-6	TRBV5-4	CASSAGTGIYSGANVLTF
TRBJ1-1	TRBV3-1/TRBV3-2	CASSHLDRGTEAFF
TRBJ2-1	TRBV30	CAWSAAAGGNEQFF
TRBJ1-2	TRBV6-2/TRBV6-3	CASRPGGLSGYTF
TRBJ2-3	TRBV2	CASSGGMGTDTQYF
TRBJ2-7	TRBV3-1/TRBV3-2	CASSLGTSGRYPYEQYF
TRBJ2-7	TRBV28	CASSTFPGAGMDEQYF
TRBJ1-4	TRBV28	CASRRTHSNEKLFF
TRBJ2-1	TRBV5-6	CASGTGGSSYNEQFF
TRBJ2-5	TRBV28	CASSLTVPLRETQYF
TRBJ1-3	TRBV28	CASSFSGLSGNTIYF